The 5 T cell receptor beta chains in this list originate from one sample, sequenced in a study of cytomegalovirus exposure and HLA in healthy donors. The PCR had 60 Vbeta and 13 Jbeta primers. TCRdb's table, derived via immunoSEQ multiplex PCR, lists solely in-frame clones and lacks some. The table has 85,000 to 120,000 clones, around four fifths seen once. Specimen: PBMCs. Receptors originate from a middle-aged man in good health and CMV-seronegative.

The gene calls are TRBV6-6 and TRBJ2-2; D possibly corresponds to TRBD1 (5 bases). In germline, CDR1 is MNHNY, CDR2 SVGAGI (reference sequence). Trimming cost V 2 bases and J 1 base, with 8 bases left between them. The CDR3 totals 15 residues. CDR3 coding DNA: TGTGCCAGCAGTTACCAAGGGGTGAACACCGGGGAGCTGTTTTTT. Protein product: CASSYQGVNTGELFF.

The rearrangement joins TRBV15 to TRBJ2-3; 12 nucleotides line up with TRBD2. Germline-derived CDR1 and CDR2 are LNHNV and YYDKDF (reference sequence). This CDR3 region has 15 residues. V lost 5 bases to trimming and J lost 5 bases; unmatched junction nucleotides: 5. The CDR3 sequence: CATSSTSGGRDTQYF. DNA for the CDR3: TGTGCCACCAGCTCGACTAGCGGGGGCCGAGATACGCAGTATTTT.

V usage is TRBV10-2 and J usage is TRBJ1-2, with TRBD1 matching 9 bases. V shed 3 bases and J 5 bases; nucleotides not matched to a gene: 1. CDR3 length equals 13 residues. CDR1 is WSHSY, CDR2 SAAADI, per germline. CDR3 nucleotides: TGCGCCAGCAGTGATGGGACAGGGTATGGCTACACCTTC. Its translation: CASSDGTGYGYTF.

The rearrangement joins TRBV5-1 to TRBJ2-3; 7 nucleotides align to TRBD1. CDR1 and CDR2 (germline): SGHRS, YFSETQ. The V gene end was trimmed by 7 bases and the J gene end by 1 base; junction bases not matched to a gene: 6. The CDR3 covers 14 residues. The CDR3 is CASETTGGTDTQYF. CDR3 coding DNA: TGCGCCAGCGAAACTACAGGGGGCACAGATACGCAGTATTTT.

This rearrangement joins TRBV7-3 to TRBJ2-2; 9 bases align to TRBD2. The length of the CDR3 is 19 residues. The V gene's germline CDR1 is SGHTA and CDR2 FQGTGA. Trimming at V came to 7 bases and at J to 1 base, leaving 16 bases not matched to a gene. CDR3 sequence (DNA): TGTGCCAGCACCCGGATTGCCAGCGGGGGGCTAGGGAACACCGGGGAGCTGTTTTTT. Residues: CASTRIASGGLGNTGELFF.